This is a list of T cell receptor beta chains from one sample in a study of OX40 agonist ivuxolimab in advanced cancers. Generated by immunoSEQ multiplex PCR, the TCRdb table keeps only in-frame clones and is missing some. The table lists some 99,000 clones, 90% of them singletons, with about 1.5% in the top ten. Specimen: CD4+ or CD8+ T cells sorted from blood, collected in a trial of the OX40 agonist ivuxolimab. The receptors here all came from an adult with an advanced solid tumor such as melanoma, head and neck, liver or kidney cancer. Each CDR3 is given with its conserved first and last residue. Fields, in order: V gene, J gene, D gene, clone size, CDR3 length, CDR3 protein, CDR3 DNA. D genes are given only for firm matches. Rows may omit the clone size; those that give it use once, few, many or a size class.

TRBV9	TRBJ2-2	TRBD2	-	16	CASSLRLASNTGELFF	TGTGCCAGCAGCTTAAGACTAGCCTCGAACACCGGGGAGCTGTTTTTT
TRBV7-2	TRBJ2-3	-	-	14	CASSFTPGVDTQYF	TGTGCCAGCAGCTTTACGCCCGGGGTCGATACGCAGTATTTT
TRBV7-3	TRBJ2-7	-	-	16	CASSLGPRTSSYEQYF	TGTGCCAGCAGCTTAGGCCCCAGGACAAGTTCCTACGAGCAGTACTTC
TRBV28	TRBJ1-1	-	-	15	CASSLWGGWGTEAFF	TGTGCCAGCAGTTTATGGGGAGGATGGGGCACTGAAGCTTTCTTT
TRBV7-8	TRBJ2-2	TRBD1	-	17	CASSLALGQGTTGELFF	TGTGCCAGCAGCTTAGCGCTGGGACAGGGGACGACCGGGGAGCTGTTTTTT
TRBV11-3	TRBJ2-7	TRBD1	-	14	CASSSFYRGPEQYF	TGTGCCAGCAGCTCATTTTACAGGGGGCCCGAGCAGTACTTC
TRBV19	TRBJ2-1	-	-	13	CASSTNSVHEQFF	TGTGCCAGTAGTACGAACTCGGTCCATGAGCAGTTCTTC
TRBV7-3	TRBJ1-1	TRBD1	-	14	CASSNGQGATEAFF	TGTGCCAGCAGCAATGGACAGGGGGCCACTGAAGCTTTCTTT
TRBV5-4	TRBJ2-7	TRBD1	-	14	CASSFGTGAYEQYF	TGTGCCAGCAGCTTTGGGACAGGAGCCTACGAGCAGTACTTC
TRBV19	TRBJ1-4	-	-	16	CASSILRGEDNEKLFF	TGTGCCAGTAGTATCTTGAGGGGCGAGGATAATGAAAAACTGTTTTTT
TRBV15	TRBJ2-1	TRBD2	-	18	CATSRGLAGRSSYNEQFF	TGTGCCACCAGCAGGGGACTAGCGGGTAGGAGCTCCTACAATGAGCAGTTCTTC
TRBV5-1	TRBJ1-5	TRBD1	-	14	CASSFGTENQPQHF	TGCGCCAGCAGCTTCGGGACAGAAAATCAGCCCCAGCATTTT
TRBV7-2	TRBJ2-7	-	-	14	CASSRWAGGYEQYF	TGTGCCAGCAGCCGTTGGGCCGGGGGCTACGAGCAGTACTTC
TRBV25-1	TRBJ2-2	TRBD1	-	16	CASSEWRGQGIGELFF	TGTGCCAGCAGTGAATGGAGGGGACAGGGAATCGGGGAGCTGTTTTTT
TRBV5-1	TRBJ2-2	TRBD2	-	18	CASSLGQLSGRNTGELFF	TGCGCCAGCAGCCTGGGACAACTTAGCGGGAGAAACACCGGGGAGCTGTTTTTT
TRBV11-2	TRBJ2-7	-	-	14	CASSLGITVYEQYF	TGTGCCAGCAGCTTAGGCATCACCGTCTACGAGCAGTACTTC
TRBV5-4	TRBJ2-5	TRBD2	once	14	CASSLLAGPETQYF	TGTGCCAGCAGCTTATTAGCGGGACCGGAGACCCAGTACTTC
TRBV7-9	TRBJ1-1	-	-	15	CASSLEGGGGTEAFF	TGTGCCAGCAGCTTAGAGGGGGGAGGGGGCACTGAAGCTTTCTTT
TRBV19	TRBJ1-5	TRBD1	-	16	CASSEYPGGLNQPQHF	TGTGCCAGTAGTGAATATCCAGGGGGCCTTAATCAGCCCCAGCATTTT
TRBV11-3	TRBJ2-7	-	-	11	CASSNSYEQYF	TGTGCCAGCAGCAACTCCTACGAGCAGTACTTC
TRBV30	TRBJ1-2	TRBD1	-	15	CAWTHPTGGLYGYTF	TGTGCCTGGACCCATCCGACAGGGGGCCTCTATGGCTACACCTTC
TRBV6-1	TRBJ2-4	TRBD2	-	15	CASSARGRGENIQYF	TGTGCCAGCAGTGCCCGGGGGCGGGGGGAAAACATTCAGTACTTC
TRBV7-2	TRBJ1-4	-	-	15	CASSFIIGVDEKLFF	TGTGCCAGCAGCTTTATCATAGGGGTAGATGAAAAACTGTTTTTT
TRBV6-5	TRBJ1-2	-	-	15	CASSRDRTRGYGYTF	TGTGCCAGCAGCCGCGACAGAACTCGAGGCTATGGCTACACCTTC
TRBV5-1	TRBJ1-6	-	-	15	CASSLGSSYNSPLHF	TGCGCCAGCAGCTTGGGCAGCTCCTATAATTCACCCCTCCACTTT
TRBV19	TRBJ2-4	TRBD2	-	17	CASTKDRGTSSKNIQYF	TGTGCCAGTACGAAGGACCGAGGGACTAGCTCAAAAAACATTCAGTACTTC
TRBV28	TRBJ1-5	-	-	15	CASSLGGYGNQPQHF	TGTGCCAGCAGTTTAGGGGGGTACGGCAATCAGCCCCAGCATTTT
TRBV7-2	TRBJ2-3	-	-	16	CASSLGVGSGADTQYF	TGTGCCAGCAGCTTAGGGGTCGGGAGTGGCGCAGATACGCAGTATTTT
TRBV4-2	TRBJ2-4	TRBD2	once	16	CASSPRTGLAAYIQYF	TGTGCCAGCAGCCCGAGAACGGGACTAGCAGCTTACATTCAGTACTTC
TRBV7-2	TRBJ2-1	TRBD2	-	17	CASSFTSGRAVNNEQFF	TGTGCCAGCAGCTTTACTAGCGGGAGGGCCGTTAACAATGAGCAGTTCTTC
TRBV28	TRBJ2-5	TRBD2	-	19	CASRPPPGVLAGGMETQYF	TGTGCCAGCAGACCGCCTCCGGGGGTTCTAGCGGGAGGCATGGAGACCCAGTACTTC
TRBV13	TRBJ2-7	-	once	15	CASSPPGQKGYEQYF	TGTGCCAGCAGCCCCCCTGGACAAAAGGGTTACGAGCAGTACTTC
TRBV5-1	TRBJ2-7	TRBD1	-	20	CASSGPAPEDPIRGTYEQYF	TGCGCCAGCTCCGGCCCCGCTCCAGAGGACCCAATCAGGGGGACCTACGAGCAGTACTTC
TRBV25-1	TRBJ1-6	-	-	12	CASRQGNSPLHF	TGTGCCAGCAGACAGGGAAATTCACCCCTCCACTTT
TRBV11-3	TRBJ2-7	TRBD2	-	15	CASSFSGEGSYEQYF	TGTGCCAGCAGCTTCTCGGGGGAGGGTTCCTACGAGCAGTACTTC
TRBV28	TRBJ1-2	-	-	19	CASSLLFGRDIRPQRGYTF	TGTGCCAGCAGTTTATTATTCGGGCGGGACATTCGCCCCCAGAGAGGCTACACCTTC
TRBV9	TRBJ1-4	-	-	13	CASSAGIFEKLFF	TGTGCCAGCAGCGCCGGTATCTTTGAAAAACTGTTTTTT
TRBV7-3	TRBJ2-5	-	-	14	CASSPSGGEETQYF	TGTGCCAGCAGCCCATCCGGAGGGGAAGAGACCCAGTACTTC
TRBV6-6	TRBJ2-3	TRBD1	-	14	CASSWTGGSDTQYF	TGTGCCAGCAGTTGGACAGGGGGGTCAGATACGCAGTATTTT
TRBV19	TRBJ2-5	-	-	14	CASSMGLDRETQYF	TGTGCCAGTAGTATGGGACTGGACCGGGAGACCCAGTACTTC
TRBV2	TRBJ2-2	TRBD1	-	13	CASSLTGPGELFF	TGTGCCAGCAGCTTGACAGGGCCCGGGGAGCTGTTTTTT
TRBV5-1	TRBJ2-2	-	-	16	CASSQQGAAGTGELFF	TGCGCCAGCAGCCAACAGGGTGCAGCGGGCACCGGGGAGCTGTTTTTT
TRBV11-2	TRBJ2-7	-	-	12	CASSPTPYEQYF	TGTGCCAGCAGCCCTACCCCCTACGAGCAGTACTTC
TRBV11-1	TRBJ1-1	-	-	14	CASSLDRSNTEAFF	TGTGCCAGCAGCTTAGATCGTTCGAACACTGAAGCTTTCTTT
TRBV6-1	TRBJ1-2	-	-	14	CASSVRTVTHGYTF	TGTGCCAGCAGTGTTCGGACAGTTACTCATGGCTACACCTTC
TRBV7-2	TRBJ1-4	-	-	15	CASSQNPDGSEKLFF	TGTGCCAGCAGCCAAAATCCGGACGGGTCGGAAAAACTGTTTTTT
TRBV11-3	TRBJ2-5	-	-	14	CASSFGTYKETQYF	TGTGCCAGCAGCTTTGGGACATACAAAGAGACCCAGTACTTC
TRBV21-1	TRBJ1-2	-	-	12	CASSKQSYGYTF	TGTGCCAGCAGCAAACAGTCGTATGGCTACACCTTC
TRBV12-1	TRBJ2-3	-	once	14	CASSSDRDPDTQYF	TGTGCCAGCAGCTCGGACAGGGACCCAGATACGCAGTATTTT
TRBV5-4	TRBJ2-5	-	-	14	CASSLGGQQETQYF	TGTGCCAGCAGCTTGGGTGGACAGCAAGAGACCCAGTACTTC
TRBV30	TRBJ2-5	TRBD2	-	15	CAWSGTSGGGETQYF	TGTGCCTGGAGTGGTACTAGCGGGGGCGGGGAGACCCAGTACTTC
TRBV6-1	TRBJ1-3	-	-	13	CASTGLEGNTIYF	TGTGCCAGCACCGGATTGGAAGGAAACACCATATATTTT
TRBV28	TRBJ2-4	-	-	18	CASSPRGARILAKNIQYF	TGTGCCAGCAGCCCCAGGGGGGCCCGAATTCTAGCCAAAAACATTCAGTACTTC
TRBV4-2	TRBJ2-5	TRBD2	-	17	CASSLGGRGGLSETHYF	TGTGCCAGCAGCTTGGGGGGAAGGGGAGGGTTATCAGAGACCCATTACTTC
TRBV5-1	TRBJ2-7	-	-	14	CASSLGPSSYEQYF	TGCGCCAGCAGCTTGGGCCCGTCCTCCTACGAGCAGTACTTC
TRBV4-2	TRBJ1-6	-	-	15	CASSHPGGYNSPLHF	TGTGCCAGCAGCCACCCCGGGGGATATAATTCACCCCTCCACTTT